A selection of T cell receptor beta chains follows, all from one sample in a study of cytomegalovirus exposure and HLA in healthy donors. Method: immunoSEQ multiplex PCR; TCRdb's copy keeps in-frame clones and lacks some. The data contain roughly 78,000 clones, around 58% of them singletons. The sample consisted of PBMCs. The receptors were sampled from a man aged 30-40 years in good health and CMV-seropositive. Both conserved end residues are part of each CDR3. Fields, in order: CDR3 length, J gene, V gene, D gene, clone size, CDR3 DNA, CDR3 protein. The D gene is left open where the match is weak. Clone size is not always given. Where it is, it says once, few, many or a class for expanded clones.

18,TRBJ2-7,TRBV9,TRBD1,NA,TGTGCCAGCAGCGTAGCTCCCCTCGAGGGACAGGGCAGACACGAGCAGTACTTC,CASSVAPLEGQGRHEQYF
13,TRBJ2-7,TRBV2,TRBD1,NA,TGTGCCAGCACTCGACAGGGTGGCTACGAGCAGTACTTC,CASTRQGGYEQYF
15,TRBJ2-7,TRBV28,TRBD1,NA,TGTGCCAGCAGTTTATGGGGACAGGTACCCTACGAGCAGTACTTC,CASSLWGQVPYEQYF
14,TRBJ2-2,TRBV10-3,TRBD1,few,TGTGCCACCAGAGGGGGCGGGAACACCGGGGAGCTGTTTTTT,CATRGGGNTGELFF
15,TRBJ1-1,TRBV5-1,TRBD1,NA,TGCGCCAGCAGCTGGAATACAGGGGTGAACACTGAAGCTTTCTTT,CASSWNTGVNTEAFF
12,TRBJ1-2,TRBV5-6,NA,NA,TGTGCCAGCAGGGGACTGGAGTATGGCTACACCTTC,CASRGLEYGYTF
15,TRBJ2-5,TRBV28,TRBD1,NA,TGTGCCAGCAGTTCCCGGGACAGGGGAATAAAGACCCAGTACTTC,CASSSRDRGIKTQYF
13,TRBJ2-5,TRBV2,NA,NA,TGTGCCAGCAGTGCAGTTACCCAAGAGACCCAGTACTTC,CASSAVTQETQYF
15,TRBJ2-1,TRBV10-1,TRBD1,NA,TGCGCCAGCAGTGAGACCGGACAGGGTTGGAATGAGCAGTTCTTC,CASSETGQGWNEQFF
20,TRBJ2-3,TRBV28,TRBD2,NA,TGTGCCAGCAGTCCAGACTGGACCGGGACTAGCGGGGGGGCCGGAGATACGCAGTATTTT,CASSPDWTGTSGGAGDTQYF
15,TRBJ2-3,TRBV6-4,TRBD2,once,TGTGCCAGCAGTTCACTAGCGGGGGGGCCAGATACGCAGTATTTT,CASSSLAGGPDTQYF
17,TRBJ2-3,TRBV15,TRBD2,NA,TGTGCCACCAGCAGAGATTCAAGCGGGGGGCACACAGATACGCAGTATTTT,CATSRDSSGGHTDTQYF
16,TRBJ2-3,TRBV5-1,TRBD2,few,TGCGCCAGCAGCTCCGGACTAGCGCGCAGCACAGATACGCAGTATTTT,CASSSGLARSTDTQYF
16,TRBJ2-7,TRBV4-2,TRBD1,NA,TGTGCCAGCAGCCAACTCCCTGGACAGGGTGAGTACGAGCAGTACTTC,CASSQLPGQGEYEQYF
15,TRBJ1-6,TRBV6-4,TRBD1,NA,TGTGCCAGCAGTGACTCCGCAGGGGGGAATTCACCCCTCCACTTT,CASSDSAGGNSPLHF
13,TRBJ2-5,TRBV5-4,NA,few,TGTGCCAGCAGCTCGTCGTCCCAAGAGACCCAGTACTTC,CASSSSSQETQYF
13,TRBJ1-1,TRBV7-3,NA,NA,TGTGCCAGCAGCTCCGAGGGAAACACTGAAGCTTTCTTT,CASSSEGNTEAFF
12,TRBJ2-3,TRBV7-9,NA,large,TGTGCCAGCAGTAGCGAAGCAGATACGCAGTATTTT,CASSSEADTQYF
13,TRBJ1-2,TRBV2,NA,NA,TGTGCCAGCACGGTTAGCGGGGATAGGGGCTACACCTTC,CASTVSGDRGYTF
15,TRBJ2-1,TRBV6-4,TRBD2,NA,TGTGCCAGCAGTGTAAGAGCGGGAGGTAAAAATGAGCAGTTCTTC,CASSVRAGGKNEQFF
14,TRBJ1-5,TRBV4-1,TRBD1,NA,TGCGCCAGCAGCCAACCAGACAGGGCTCAGCCCCAGCATTTT,CASSQPDRAQPQHF
14,TRBJ1-2,TRBV7-2,TRBD1,NA,TGTGCCAGCAGTTTATCACAGGGGATCAATGGCTACACCTTC,CASSLSQGINGYTF
13,TRBJ2-5,TRBV4-1,NA,NA,TGCGCCAGCAGCCAAGACTTAGAAGAGACCCAGTACTTC,CASSQDLEETQYF
15,TRBJ1-5,TRBV28,NA,NA,TGTGCCAGCAGCCCGGGGGGGGCTGGCAATCAGCCCCAGCATTTT,CASSPGGAGNQPQHF
18,TRBJ1-2,TRBV4-1,NA,NA,TGCGCCAGCAGCCAAGATCTCCAACGGATAAAGCGCAACTATGGCTACACCTTC,CASSQDLQRIKRNYGYTF
14,TRBJ2-3,TRBV29-1,NA,NA,TGCAGCGTCGACGATCGTGGAGGGGCAGATACGCAGTATTTT,CSVDDRGGADTQYF
15,TRBJ2-3,TRBV30,NA,NA,TGTGCCTGGAGTAAGCAGGGGCTTCACACAGATACGCAGTATTTT,CAWSKQGLHTDTQYF
14,TRBJ2-5,TRBV7-2,NA,many,TGTGCCAGCAGCTCCCCCCCGGAGAAAGAGACCCAGTACTTC,CASSSPPEKETQYF
13,TRBJ2-7,TRBV6-4,TRBD1,few,TGTGCCAGCAGTGACTCGGACAGGGGCGAGCAGTACTTC,CASSDSDRGEQYF
14,TRBJ2-7,TRBV5-4,NA,NA,TGTGCCAGCAGCTTGGTCCAGGGATCATACGAGCAGTACTTC,CASSLVQGSYEQYF
13,TRBJ2-7,TRBV5-8,NA,NA,TGTGCCAGCAGCCACAGGGAGGGATACGAGCAGTACTTC,CASSHREGYEQYF
21,TRBJ1-2,TRBV27,TRBD1,few,TGTGCCAGCAGTTTATCTCTCCGGGACAGGCTATCAAGAGGCCCCTGGGGGGGCTACACCTTC,CASSLSLRDRLSRGPWGGYTF
16,TRBJ2-4,TRBV4-1,TRBD2,few,TGCGCCAGCAGCCAACAAAGCGGGGGGCTAGGGAACATTCAGTACTTC,CASSQQSGGLGNIQYF
15,TRBJ2-7,TRBV4-1,TRBD2,few,TGCGCCAGCAGCCAATTAGCGGGAGGGCCATACGAGCAGTACTTC,CASSQLAGGPYEQYF
15,TRBJ2-5,TRBV5-1,TRBD2,NA,TGCGCCAGCAGCACCCAAGCGGGACCACAAGAGACCCAGTACTTC,CASSTQAGPQETQYF
13,TRBJ2-7,TRBV28,TRBD1,NA,TGTGCCAGCACCACGGGACAGTCCTACGAGCAGTACTTC,CASTTGQSYEQYF
14,TRBJ2-7,TRBV5-1,TRBD1,NA,TGCGCCAGCAGCGGATCCACTACAGGGGACGAGCAGTACTTC,CASSGSTTGDEQYF
17,TRBJ2-3,TRBV9,TRBD1,NA,TGTGCCAGCAGCGTAGTGGTAGGGGGCGATCGCACAGATACGCAGTATTTT,CASSVVVGGDRTDTQYF
13,TRBJ2-7,TRBV6-6,NA,NA,TGTGCCAGCAGTCCGGGGATCCCCTACGAGCAGTACTTC,CASSPGIPYEQYF
14,TRBJ2-1,TRBV7-9,NA,NA,TGTGCCAGCAGCCCTCCATCTAGCGAGGGTGAGCAGTTCTTC,CASSPPSSEGEQFF
15,TRBJ2-5,TRBV5-1,NA,NA,TGCGCCAGCAGCTCCCTACGAGCCATTATGCAGACCCAGTACTTC,CASSSLRAIMQTQYF
14,TRBJ1-2,TRBV28,TRBD1,NA,TGTGCCAGCAGAGTCCGGGACAGCATCTATGGCTACACCTTC,CASRVRDSIYGYTF
18,TRBJ2-6,TRBV19,NA,NA,TGTGCCAGTAGTATACGAAGAGAATACGCCTCTGGGGCCAACGTCCTGACTTTC,CASSIRREYASGANVLTF
15,TRBJ1-5,TRBV5-1,NA,NA,TGCGCCAGCAGCTTGGGAACCGGGGACAATCAGCCCCAGCATTTT,CASSLGTGDNQPQHF
14,TRBJ2-1,TRBV27,NA,once,TGTGCCAGCAGTTTTTGGACTACCTACAATGAGCAGTTCTTC,CASSFWTTYNEQFF
18,TRBJ1-6,TRBV4-1,NA,NA,TGCGCCAGCAGTGGGTACAGCCAAAGATCCTCCTATAATTCACCCCTCCACTTT,CASSGYSQRSSYNSPLHF
14,TRBJ2-5,TRBV7-2,TRBD2,NA,TGTGCCAGCAGGACTACTAGCGGTCCCCCTATACCGTACTTC,CASRTTSGPPIPYF
15,TRBJ2-3,TRBV9,TRBD1,NA,TGTGCCAGCAGCTCGGGACAGAAAAGCACAGATACGCAGTATTTT,CASSSGQKSTDTQYF
16,TRBJ2-1,TRBV7-9,TRBD1,NA,TGTGCCAGCAGCTCCCTCGGACAGGGTACGGGTAATGAGCAGTTCTTC,CASSSLGQGTGNEQFF
16,TRBJ2-6,TRBV29-1,TRBD1,once,TGCAGCGTTGTAGGGACAGGGAGCCCTGGGGCCAACGTCCTGACTTTC,CSVVGTGSPGANVLTF
11,TRBJ2-5,TRBV7-2,NA,NA,TGTGCCAGCAGCGAGAGCAAGACCCAGTACTTC,CASSESKTQYF
11,TRBJ1-2,TRBV2,NA,NA,TGTGCCGGGGGCCCAGGCGATGGCTACACCTTC,CAGGPGDGYTF